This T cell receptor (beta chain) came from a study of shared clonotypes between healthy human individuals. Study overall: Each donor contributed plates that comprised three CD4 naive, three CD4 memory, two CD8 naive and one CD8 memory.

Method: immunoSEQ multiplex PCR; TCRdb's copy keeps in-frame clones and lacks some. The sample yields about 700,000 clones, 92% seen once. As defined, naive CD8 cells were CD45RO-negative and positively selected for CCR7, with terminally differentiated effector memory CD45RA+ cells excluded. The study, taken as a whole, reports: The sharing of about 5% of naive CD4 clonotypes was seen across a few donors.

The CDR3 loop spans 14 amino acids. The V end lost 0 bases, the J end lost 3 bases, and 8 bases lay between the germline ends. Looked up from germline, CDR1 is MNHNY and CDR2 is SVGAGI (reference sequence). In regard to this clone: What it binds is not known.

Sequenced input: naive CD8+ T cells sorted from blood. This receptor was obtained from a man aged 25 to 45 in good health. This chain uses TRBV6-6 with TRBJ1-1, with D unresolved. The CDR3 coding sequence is TGTGCCAGCAGTTACTCGTCGACTTACACTGAAGCTTTCTTT. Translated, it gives CASSYSSTYTEAFF.